These T cell receptor beta chains were read from a single sample in a study of shared clonotypes between healthy human individuals. The data were produced by immunoSEQ multiplex PCR, yet TCRdb's version contains in-frame clones alone and is incomplete. The sample shows approximately 590,000 clones, roughly 95% of them seen only once. Source material: naive CD8+ T cells sorted from blood. These receptors originate from a woman younger than 45 in good health. The CDR3 runs from the conserved cysteine through the conserved F or W. The D gene is left open where the match is weak. Not every row has a clone size; where given, it reads once, few, many or a size class.

clone_size	j_call	v_call	d_call	cdr3_nt	cdr3_aa
.	TRBJ1-1	TRBV28	.	TGTGCCAGCAGTTTTTGGGCGGACAGCATGAACACTGAAGCTTTCTTT	CASSFWADSMNTEAFF
.	TRBJ1-1	TRBV11-3	.	TGTGCCGGGTCGGAAGGGCGAGTGAACACTGAAGCTTTCTTT	CAGSEGRVNTEAFF
.	TRBJ2-7	TRBV27	.	TGTGCCAGCTCTTGGTCAGGAACCTACGAGCAGTACTTC	CASSWSGTYEQYF
.	TRBJ2-7	TRBV28	.	TGTGCCAGCAGTTTAACCCAGGGTAACGAGCAGTACTTC	CASSLTQGNEQYF
.	TRBJ1-3	TRBV6-5	.	TGTGCCAGCAGTTACTCACAGGGAGACTCTGGAAACACCATATATTTT	CASSYSQGDSGNTIYF
.	TRBJ2-1	TRBV6-1	.	TGTGCCACCCAACCCGGCCGCAATGAGCAGTTCTTC	CATQPGRNEQFF
.	TRBJ2-2	TRBV10-1	.	TGCGCCAGCAGTGCGGGGACAACGAACACCGGGGAGCTGTTTTTT	CASSAGTTNTGELFF
.	TRBJ2-3	TRBV13	.	TGTGCCAGCAGCCCCAGGGGCACAGATACGCAGTATTTT	CASSPRGTDTQYF
.	TRBJ2-7	TRBV9	TRBD2	TGTGCCAGCAGCGTAGGTAGCGGGAGGAGCTACGAGCAGTACTTC	CASSVGSGRSYEQYF
.	TRBJ1-1	TRBV27	.	TGTGCCAGCAGTTTATACAGTAACACTGAAGCTTTCTTT	CASSLYSNTEAFF
.	TRBJ2-1	TRBV7-9	.	TGTGCCAGCAGCTGGGGCGGCAGCCATGAGCAGTTCTTC	CASSWGGSHEQFF
.	TRBJ2-7	TRBV27	.	TGTGCCAGCGGAAGGACAGCTCACTACGAGCAGTACTTC	CASGRTAHYEQYF
.	TRBJ2-7	TRBV13	.	TGTGCCAGCAGCTGGACAGACGAAAGCTCCTACGAGCAGTACTTC	CASSWTDESSYEQYF
.	TRBJ2-7	TRBV19	TRBD2	TGTGCCAGTAGTACCCGGGAGGCCTCCCACGAGCAGTACTTC	CASSTREASHEQYF
.	TRBJ2-7	TRBV12-1	.	TGTGCCAGCAGCTTCGAACGGGACAAGAGCTCCTACGAGCAGTACTTC	CASSFERDKSSYEQYF
.	TRBJ2-5	TRBV7-9	.	TGTGCCAGCAGCTTTTTAGTCCCCCAAGAGACCCAGTACTTC	CASSFLVPQETQYF
.	TRBJ1-5	TRBV21-1	.	TGTGCCAGCAGCAAGGAGACGACAGGACCGGTCGGACAGCCCCAGCATTTT	CASSKETTGPVGQPQHF
.	TRBJ2-7	TRBV10-2	.	TGCGCCAGCCTGGGTCGGGAGTACGAGCAGTACTTC	CASLGREYEQYF
few	TRBJ1-5	TRBV7-9	.	TGTGCCAGCAGCTTAGCCTCGGGTCAGCCCCAGCATTTT	CASSLASGQPQHF
.	TRBJ2-3	TRBV9	TRBD2	TGTGCCAGCAGCGTAGTAGGACTAGCCACAGATACGCAGTATTTT	CASSVVGLATDTQYF
.	TRBJ1-1	TRBV19	TRBD1	TGTGCCAGTAGTATCTTTGCCGGGACAGCGAACACTGAAGCTTTCTTT	CASSIFAGTANTEAFF
.	TRBJ1-1	TRBV28	.	TGTGCCAGCAGTTCACTCGGGGGTCCTGTGAACACTGAAGCTTTCTTT	CASSSLGGPVNTEAFF
.	TRBJ2-3	TRBV4-1	.	TGCGCCAGCAGCCCATATCCCCTGGCGGGAACAGATACGCAGTATTTT	CASSPYPLAGTDTQYF
.	TRBJ2-1	TRBV30	TRBD2	TGTGCCTGCTCACAGCGGGAGGGCCCAGTAAGTGAGCAGTTCTTC	CACSQREGPVSEQFF
.	TRBJ2-7	TRBV7-9	.	TGTGCCAGCAGCTTAGGGATCGAGCAGTACTTC	CASSLGIEQYF
.	TRBJ2-7	TRBV30	.	TGTGCCTGGAGTGTGACCTGGGGGGAGTACGAGCAGTACTTC	CAWSVTWGEYEQYF
once	TRBJ1-5	TRBV6-5	TRBD1	TGTGCCAGCAGTTACTGGGACAGAAGTAATCAGCCCCAGCATTTT	CASSYWDRSNQPQHF
.	TRBJ2-7	TRBV7-9	.	TGTGCCAGCAGCTTAGTCGGTAGGGGCAGCTCCTACGAGCAGTACTTC	CASSLVGRGSSYEQYF
few	TRBJ1-1	TRBV28	.	TGTGCCAGCAGAGCGTTGATGAACACTGAAGCTTTCTTT	CASRALMNTEAFF
.	TRBJ2-1	TRBV28	.	TGTGCCAGCAGTTGGATGACCCTGCAAAATGAGCAGTTCTTC	CASSWMTLQNEQFF
.	TRBJ2-3	TRBV7-2	.	TGTGCCAGCAGCTTAGTCGGTAGCGGAGATACGCAGTATTTT	CASSLVGSGDTQYF
once	TRBJ1-5	TRBV6-5	.	TGTGCCAGCAGTTTCGACAGTAGCAATCAGCCCCAGCATTTT	CASSFDSSNQPQHF
.	TRBJ1-2	TRBV2	.	TGTGCCAGCATGGGGACTAACTATGGCTACACCTTC	CASMGTNYGYTF
.	TRBJ2-1	TRBV28	.	TGTGCCACGATGCCCCATCAGGGGTTGGGTGAGCAGTTCTTC	CATMPHQGLGEQFF
.	TRBJ2-1	TRBV4-1	.	TGCGCCAGCAGCCAGGCCGGAGACAATGAGCAGTTCTTC	CASSQAGDNEQFF
.	TRBJ2-7	TRBV2	TRBD1	TGTGCCAGCGACAGGGCGGACTCCTACGAGCAGTACTTC	CASDRADSYEQYF
.	TRBJ2-1	TRBV4-1	.	TGCGCCAGCAGCCAAGATCTGCGACAGAATGAGCAGTTCTTC	CASSQDLRQNEQFF
.	TRBJ2-4	TRBV5-8	.	TGTGCCAGCAGCTTGGGAGGCAGAACGACAGCCAAAAACATTCAGTACTTC	CASSLGGRTTAKNIQYF
.	TRBJ2-1	TRBV27	TRBD2	TGTGCCAGCAGTCTCGGGACTAGCGGGAGCGCTGAGCAGTTCTTC	CASSLGTSGSAEQFF
.	TRBJ1-1	TRBV25-1	.	TGTGCCAGCAGTGAAGACCGAATCGGGACTGAAGCTTTCTTT	CASSEDRIGTEAFF
.	TRBJ2-2	TRBV7-3	.	TGTGCCAGCAGCTTAGGGGGCACCGGGGAGCTGTTTTTT	CASSLGGTGELFF
.	TRBJ1-1	TRBV19	.	TGTGCCAGTTTTTCGGGGGGTGAGGGCATGAACACTGAAGCTTTCTTT	CASFSGGEGMNTEAFF
once	TRBJ1-1	TRBV7-9	TRBD1	TGTGCCAGCAGCCCCACGGTGGACAGGGTTGAAGCTTTCTTT	CASSPTVDRVEAFF
.	TRBJ2-1	TRBV11-3	.	TGTGCCAGCAGCTTAGGACAGCTAGGCGAGCAGTTCTTC	CASSLGQLGEQFF
.	TRBJ1-5	TRBV7-9	.	TGTGCCAGCAGCTTCGGGAATCAGCCCCAGCATTTT	CASSFGNQPQHF
.	TRBJ1-1	TRBV9	.	TGTGCCAGCAGCCTCGGGGGCCACACTGAAGCTTTCTTT	CASSLGGHTEAFF
.	TRBJ2-5	TRBV4-1	.	TGCGCCAGCAGCCAAGAGGCAGGGGCCGAGACCCAGTACTTC	CASSQEAGAETQYF
.	TRBJ2-1	TRBV28	TRBD2	TGTGCCAGCAGTTTACGGCGGGAGAGCTACAATGAGCAGTTCTTC	CASSLRRESYNEQFF
.	TRBJ2-2	TRBV7-7	TRBD2	TGTGCCAGCAGCTTAGTACTAGCGGGAGCCACCGGGGAGCTGTTTTTT	CASSLVLAGATGELFF
.	TRBJ2-1	TRBV5-1	.	TGCGCCAGCAGCTTTACAGGAGGTGGTTACAATGAGCAGTTCTTC	CASSFTGGGYNEQFF
.	TRBJ2-1	TRBV6-5	TRBD2	TGTGCCAGTACTCCGGGGACTAGCCATGAGCAGTTCTTC	CASTPGTSHEQFF
.	TRBJ2-7	TRBV28	.	TGTGCCAGCAGTTTAAGGGGGATCCACGAGCAGTACTTC	CASSLRGIHEQYF
.	TRBJ1-5	TRBV19	.	TGTGCCAGTAGTCTATTTGGAAGCAATCAGCCCCAGCATTTT	CASSLFGSNQPQHF